This entry describes one TCR beta chain. The antigen is undetermined. The read falls 3 residues short of the CDR3 end, and the missing part is taken from the germline J gene. This entry comes from a study of T cells in women clearing cervical HPV infection. The CDR3 has 14 amino acids. Per the germline V gene, CDR1 is SEHNR and CDR2 is FQNEAQ (reference sequence). Assay: immunoSEQ multiplex PCR; the TCRdb copy retains only in-frame clones and omits some. Its table lists 25,000 to 35,000 clones. Study results and caveats: TRBV6-7 relative abundance averaged 0.11% in cases and 0.16% in controls.

What was sequenced was blood buffy coat. The TCR comes from a woman aged 18 to 69 with a cervical HPV16 infection that either progressed to CIN3+ or cleared (not recorded which). The V gene is TRBV7-9, the J gene TRBJ1-2, with 9 bases that match TRBD1. The CDR3 reads CASSPGTGSRGYTF. The sequenced CDR3 bases are TGTGCCAGCAGCCCCGGGACAGGGTCTAGGGGC. Filled out from reference TRBV7-9 and TRBJ1-2, the complete variable domain reads DTGVSQNPRHKITKRGQNVTFRCDPISEHNRLYWYRQTLGQGPEFLTYFQNEAQLEKSRLLSDRFSAERPKGSFSTLEIQRTEQGDSAMYLCASSPGTGSRGYTFGSGTRLTVV.